The clone carrying this T cell receptor (beta chain) was recorded at least ten times. The sample is drawn from a study of blood T cell repertoires in COVID-19. In the original workflow: Amplification from reference gene primers served as the basis for estimated nucleated cell counts. Generated by immunoSEQ multiplex PCR, the TCRdb table keeps only in-frame clones and is missing some. V, J and clone size are those of that table, while D and trimming were read from the DNA. The sample records 95,000 to 120,000 clones, approximately 90% being singletons. The material sequenced was peripheral blood. The clonotype originates from a woman in her seventies who had recovered from COVID-19.

The CDR3: CASSSDRGGTSGSYNEQFF. DNA for the CDR3: TGTGCCAGCAGCTCTGACAGGGGGGGAACTAGCGGGTCCTACAATGAGCAGTTCTTC. J is TRBJ2-1 and V is TRBV13; D may be TRBD1 or TRBD2 (9 bases each). Trimming stripped 4 bases from V and 1 base from J, with 23 bases between. CDR1 PRHDT and CDR2 FYEKMQ come from the germline V gene (reference sequence). There are 19 residues in the CDR3.